This T cell receptor beta chain was documented in a study of blood T cells in healthy people across ages (dated by TCRdb to the mid-2010s). With respect to the entire study: In model experiments, template switching captured about one uniquely barcoded TCR beta cDNA molecule for every two T cells. Using deep sequencing normalized with unique cDNA molecular identifiers, the study measured how TCR beta repertoire diversity changes with age. Four age groups were formed from the donors: young (average approximately 16 years), middle-aged (around 40), aged (about 68) and long-lived (82). Donors of different ages were randomly distributed across sequencing lanes to avoid experimental bias. Two additional independent replicas of 1 million unique cDNA reads from the same blood draw were analyzed for two donors (one aged 18 to 30 and one aged 80 or older). Findings and caveats that apply to the study as a whole: Compared with the aged group, more naive CD4+ T cells, fewer expanded clones and increased TCR diversity were shown by the long-lived group, suggesting age selection. Observed TCR beta diversity correlated strongly with the percentage of naive T cells measured by flow cytometry. As age increased, observed TCR beta diversity per million T cells dropped in a roughly linear way, and a significant reduction was already evident by age 40. Because the CMV infection status of the donors was unknown, age-related changes in expanded clonotypes may potentially have been confounded. Conclusive comparison of naive and antigen-experienced compartments was prevented by the profiling of bulk unsorted PBMCs. Estimates of total diversity based on one million sequenced T cells were regarded as lower bounds and as underestimates.

The CDR3 spans 13 residues, from the cysteine through the phenylalanine. Left in the record is the CDR3 DNA by itself, 39 bases read in frame from the first base. The germline V gene supplies CDR1 MNHEY and CDR2 SVGAGI. Trimming at the junction amounts to 4 bases on V and 3 bases on J, and the germline ends lie 7 bases apart. The protocol used for the library was 5' RACE. This sample was sequenced with an Illumina HiSeq 2500. A second PCR of 7 to 11 cycles was run with a J-beta primer mix and a sample-barcoded 5' primer. Each TCR beta cDNA molecule received a unique molecular identifier from a template-switch 5' adaptor carrying 12 random nucleotides. Each sample yielded at least 3 million CDR3-containing paired-end reads. First-strand cDNA was synthesized from all RNA with the Mint cDNA synthesis kit, primed by a TRBC-specific oligonucleotide. Following uracil-DNA glycosylase treatment, all cDNA underwent a first 18-cycle PCR with the universal primers M1SS and BC2_uni_R. As for the authors' bioinformatics: For normalization, 1 million high-quality reads, each with a distinct molecular identifier, were randomly selected from each sample. Instead of being binned into consensus sequences, reads with shared molecular identifiers were discarded. MiTCR, set to a Q25 quality threshold and the strictest error-elimination algorithm, was used for CDR3 identification, clonotype clustering and error correction. A nonparametric unseen species model with Euler transformation was used to estimate a lower bound on total TCR beta diversity. TCRdb's own reprocessing of the public reads used fastp at Q25 and MiXCR and kept productive beta chains. Identical CDR3 protein sequences are pooled into one entry, listed with their most common genes and DNA. These V and J calls derive from TCRdb rather than the authors' analysis. The sample includes approximately 1,000,000 distinct CDR3 sequences, with 35% to 50% observed a single time. Around 18% of the sample is held by the ten biggest clonotypes.

A word on this clonotype: This receptor's antigen is unknown. No base qualities exist here, and no much larger clone lies one base off it.

Donors were roughly 40 systemically healthy Caucasian individuals from Russia aged roughly 6 to 100 years. Each donor gave 8.5 to 10 milliliters of peripheral blood, collected into EDTA-treated Vacutainer tubes. Ficoll-Paque density-gradient centrifugation was used to isolate PBMCs, with at least 7 million obtained per sample. Trizol reagent was used to extract total RNA from the PBMCs, yielding at least 6 micrograms per sample. Naive CD45RAhigh/CD27high T cell percentages were measured by flow cytometry on a PBMC aliquot from every donor. The sequencing sample was made of blood. The receptor chain draws on TRBV6-5 and TRBJ2-1, with no reliable assignment of the D segment. The clonotype was recovered from a woman aged 55-70 years in good health. The bases are TGTGCCAGCAGTTTCCGGTTCTACAATGAGCAGTTCTTC. Translation gives CASSFRFYNEQFF.